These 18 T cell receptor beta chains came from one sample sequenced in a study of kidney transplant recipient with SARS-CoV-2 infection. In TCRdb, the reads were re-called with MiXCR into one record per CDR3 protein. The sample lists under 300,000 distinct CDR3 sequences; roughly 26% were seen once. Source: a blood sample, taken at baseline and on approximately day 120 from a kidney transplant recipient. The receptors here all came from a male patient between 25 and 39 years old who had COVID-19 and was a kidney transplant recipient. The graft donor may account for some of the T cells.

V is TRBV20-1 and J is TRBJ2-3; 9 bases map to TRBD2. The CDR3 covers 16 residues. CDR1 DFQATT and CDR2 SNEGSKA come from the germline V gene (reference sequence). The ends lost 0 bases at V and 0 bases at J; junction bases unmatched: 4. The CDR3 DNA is TGCAGTGCTAGAGATCTACTAGCGGGTAGCACAGATACGCAGTATTTT. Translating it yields CSARDLLAGSTDTQYF.

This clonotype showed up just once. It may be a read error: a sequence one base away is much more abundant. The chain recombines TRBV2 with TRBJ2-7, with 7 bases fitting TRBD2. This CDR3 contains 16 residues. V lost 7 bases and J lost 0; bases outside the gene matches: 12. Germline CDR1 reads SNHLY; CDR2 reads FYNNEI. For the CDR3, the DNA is TGTGCCAGCACCCCGGGACGGGGGGTCTTCTCCTACGAGCAGTACTTC. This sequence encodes CASTPGRGVFSYEQYF.

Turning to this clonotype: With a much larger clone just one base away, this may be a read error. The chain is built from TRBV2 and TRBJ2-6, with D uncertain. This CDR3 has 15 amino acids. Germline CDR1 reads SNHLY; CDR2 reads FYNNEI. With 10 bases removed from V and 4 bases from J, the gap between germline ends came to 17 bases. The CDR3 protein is CATSTPSVGANVLTF. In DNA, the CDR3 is TGTGCCACTTCAACCCCGTCTGTAGGGGCCAACGTCCTGACTTTC.

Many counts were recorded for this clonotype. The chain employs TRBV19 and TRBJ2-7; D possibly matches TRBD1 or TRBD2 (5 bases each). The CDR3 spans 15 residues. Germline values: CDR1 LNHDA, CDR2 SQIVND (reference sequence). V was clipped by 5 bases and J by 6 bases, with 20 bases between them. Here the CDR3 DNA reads TGTGCCAGTAGTCCAGGCAACGGGGCTGAGGGCGAGCAGTACTTC. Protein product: CASSPGNGAEGEQYF.

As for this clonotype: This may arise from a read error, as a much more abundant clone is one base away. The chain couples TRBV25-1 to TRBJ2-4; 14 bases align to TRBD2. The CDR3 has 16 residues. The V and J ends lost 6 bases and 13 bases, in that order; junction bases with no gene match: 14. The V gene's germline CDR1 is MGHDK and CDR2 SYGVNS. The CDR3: CASSATGLAGAWEQYF. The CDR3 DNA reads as TGTGCCAGCAGCGCCACGGGACTAGCGGGAGCGTGGGAGCAGTACTTC.

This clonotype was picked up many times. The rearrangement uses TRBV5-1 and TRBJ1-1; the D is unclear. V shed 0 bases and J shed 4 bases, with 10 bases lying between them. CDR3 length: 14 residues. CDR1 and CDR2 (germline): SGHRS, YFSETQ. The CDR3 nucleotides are TGCGCCAGCAGCTTGGCCGGAGGTGGCACTGAAGCTTTCTTT. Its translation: CASSLAGGGTEAFF.

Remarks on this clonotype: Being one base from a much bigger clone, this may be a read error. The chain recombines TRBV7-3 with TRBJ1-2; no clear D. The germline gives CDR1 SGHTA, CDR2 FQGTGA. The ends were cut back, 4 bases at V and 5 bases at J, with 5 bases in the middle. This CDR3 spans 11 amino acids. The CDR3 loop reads CASSSRYGYTF. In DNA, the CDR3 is TGTGCCAGCAGCTCGCGGTATGGCTACACCTTC.

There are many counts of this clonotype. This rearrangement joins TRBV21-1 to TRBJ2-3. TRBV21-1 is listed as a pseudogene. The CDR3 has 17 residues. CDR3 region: CASSVRIATVMQDTQYF. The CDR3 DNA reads TGTGCCAGCAGCGTAAGGATAGCTACAGTCATGCAAGATACGCAGTATTTT.

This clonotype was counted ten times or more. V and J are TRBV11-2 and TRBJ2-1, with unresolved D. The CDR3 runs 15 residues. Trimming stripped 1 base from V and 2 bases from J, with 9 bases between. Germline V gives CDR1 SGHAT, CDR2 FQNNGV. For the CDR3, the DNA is TGTGCCAGCAGCTTAGGCGATGGCACCTACAATGAGCAGTTCTTC. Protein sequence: CASSLGDGTYNEQFF.

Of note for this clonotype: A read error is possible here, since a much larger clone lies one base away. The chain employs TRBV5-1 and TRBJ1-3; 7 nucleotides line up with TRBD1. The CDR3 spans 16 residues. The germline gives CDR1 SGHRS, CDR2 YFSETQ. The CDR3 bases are TGCGCCAGCAGCTTATCTCGACAGGGCTCTGGAAACACCATACATTTT. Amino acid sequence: CASSLSRQGSGNTIHF.

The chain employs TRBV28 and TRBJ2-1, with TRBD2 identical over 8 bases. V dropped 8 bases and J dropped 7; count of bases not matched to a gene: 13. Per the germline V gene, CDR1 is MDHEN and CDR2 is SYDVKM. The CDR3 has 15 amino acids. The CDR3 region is CASGSPGLGWNEQFF. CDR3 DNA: TGTGCCAGCGGTTCCCCGGGACTAGGATGGAATGAGCAGTTCTTC.

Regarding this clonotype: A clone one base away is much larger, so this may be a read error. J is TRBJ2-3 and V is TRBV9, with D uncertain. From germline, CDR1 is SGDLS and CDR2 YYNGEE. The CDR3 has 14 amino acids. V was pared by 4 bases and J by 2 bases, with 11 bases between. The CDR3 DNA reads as TGTGCCAGCAGCCCCTTCAACTTCACAGATACGCAGTATTTT. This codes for CASSPFNFTDTQYF.

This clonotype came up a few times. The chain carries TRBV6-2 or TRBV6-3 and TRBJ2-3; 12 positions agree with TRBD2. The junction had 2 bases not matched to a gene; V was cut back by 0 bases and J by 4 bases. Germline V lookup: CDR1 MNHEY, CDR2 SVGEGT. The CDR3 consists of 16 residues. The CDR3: CASSYSGLAGSDTQYF. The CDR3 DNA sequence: TGTGCCAGCAGTTACTCGGGACTAGCGGGTTCAGATACGCAGTATTTT.

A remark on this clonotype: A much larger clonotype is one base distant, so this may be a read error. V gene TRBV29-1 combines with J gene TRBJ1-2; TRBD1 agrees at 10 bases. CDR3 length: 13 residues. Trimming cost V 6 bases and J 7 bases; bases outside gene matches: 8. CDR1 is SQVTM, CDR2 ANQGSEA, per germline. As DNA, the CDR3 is TGCAGCGTAAATTCCAGGACAGGGGGTGGCTACACCTTC. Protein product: CSVNSRTGGGYTF.

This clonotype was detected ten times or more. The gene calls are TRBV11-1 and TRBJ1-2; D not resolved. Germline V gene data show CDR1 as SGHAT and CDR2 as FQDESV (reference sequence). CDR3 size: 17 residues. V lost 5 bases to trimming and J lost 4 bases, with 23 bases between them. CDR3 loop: CASSSRIKAGKTYGYTF. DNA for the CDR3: TGTGCCAGCAGCAGCAGGATTAAGGCTGGAAAGACCTATGGCTACACCTTC.

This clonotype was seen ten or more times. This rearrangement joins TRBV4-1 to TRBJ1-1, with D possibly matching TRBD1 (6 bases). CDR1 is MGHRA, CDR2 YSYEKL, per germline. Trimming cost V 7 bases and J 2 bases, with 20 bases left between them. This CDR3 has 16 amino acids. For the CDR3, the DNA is TGCGCCAGCACCTACTATGCGGGGGGCGAAAACACTGAAGCTTTCTTT. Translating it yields CASTYYAGGENTEAFF.

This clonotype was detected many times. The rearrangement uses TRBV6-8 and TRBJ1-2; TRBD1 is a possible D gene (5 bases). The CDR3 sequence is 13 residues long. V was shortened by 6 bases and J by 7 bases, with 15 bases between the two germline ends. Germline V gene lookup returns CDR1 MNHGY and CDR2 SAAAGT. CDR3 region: CASSQGVATGYTF. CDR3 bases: TGTGCCAGCAGCCAAGGGGTGGCTACTGGCTACACCTTC.

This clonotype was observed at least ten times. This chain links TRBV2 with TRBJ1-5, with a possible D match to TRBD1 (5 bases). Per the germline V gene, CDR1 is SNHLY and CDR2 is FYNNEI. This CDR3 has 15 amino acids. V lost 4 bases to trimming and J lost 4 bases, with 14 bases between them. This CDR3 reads CASSVDTLGNQPQHF. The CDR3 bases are TGTGCCAGCAGTGTGGACACCTTAGGGAATCAGCCCCAGCATTTT.